This T cell receptor (beta chain) stems from a study of blood T cells in healthy people across ages. A second PCR of 7 to 11 cycles used a sample-barcoded 5' primer and a J-beta primer mix. In TCRdb, the 5' RACE reads were re-called with MiXCR into one record per CDR3 protein. The sample carries 650,000 to 700,000 distinct CDR3 sequences, 52% recorded once. In its sample, this clonotype was seen a few times. The germline gives CDR1 SGHTA, CDR2 FQGNSA. V was shortened by 1 base and J by 7 bases, with 14 bases between the two germline ends. CDR3 length equals 15 residues. The rearrangement uses TRBV7-2 and TRBJ2-1, with a tentative D call TRBD1 (6 bases). The receptor comes from a woman of 80 years or more in good health. Sequencing input: blood. CDR3 DNA sequence: TGTGCCAGCAGCTTAGGGCAGGGGAGCTTAAATGAGCAGTTCTTC. Encoded protein: CASSLGQGSLNEQFF. The full variable domain, completed using reference TRBV7-2 and TRBJ2-1, is GAGVSQSPSNKVTEKGKDVELRCDPISGHTALYWYRQSLGQGLEFLIYFQGNSAPDKSGLPSDRFSAERTGGSVSTLTIQRTQQEDSAVYLCASSLGQGSLNEQFFGPGTRLTVL.